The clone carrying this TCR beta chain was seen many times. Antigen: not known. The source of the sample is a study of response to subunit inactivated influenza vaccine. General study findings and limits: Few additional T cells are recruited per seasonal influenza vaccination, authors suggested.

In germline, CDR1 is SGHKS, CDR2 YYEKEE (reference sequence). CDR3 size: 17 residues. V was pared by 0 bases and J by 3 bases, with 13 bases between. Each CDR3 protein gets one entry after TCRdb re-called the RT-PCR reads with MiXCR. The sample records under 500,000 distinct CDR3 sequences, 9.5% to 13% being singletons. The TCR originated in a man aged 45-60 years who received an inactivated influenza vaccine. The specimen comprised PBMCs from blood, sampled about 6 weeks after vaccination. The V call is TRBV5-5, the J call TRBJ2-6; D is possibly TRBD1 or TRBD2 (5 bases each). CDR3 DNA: TGTGCCAGCAGCTTGGGGGACGGTCCCTTTGGGGCCAACGTCCTGACTTTC. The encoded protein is CASSLGDGPFGANVLTF.